This is a list of T cell receptor beta chains from one sample in a study of T cell clusters in autoimmune cytopenias. TCRdb reanalyzed the multiplex PCR reads and collapses them to one entry per CDR3 protein, without DNA. Its table records some 6,000 distinct CDR3 sequences. The material sequenced was peripheral blood. Receptor source: a human donor with an autoimmune cytopenia or autoimmune hepatitis (not recorded which). The CDR3 runs from the conserved cysteine through the conserved F or W. The size field is filled for only some rows; it gives once, few, many or a size class.

V	J	size	CDR3
TRBV27	TRBJ1-4	.	CASSPGGQSYATNEKLFF
TRBV4-1	TRBJ2-7	.	CASSHNRGEQYF
TRBV29-1	TRBJ1-2	medium-sized	CSVEIGGGEYGYTF
TRBV12-3/TRBV12-4	TRBJ2-3	medium-sized	CASSSTGGGGTDTQYF
TRBV20-1	TRBJ2-7	.	CSAGGTTTYEQYF
TRBV12-3/TRBV12-4	TRBJ1-6	medium-sized	CASSSQTGGVSYNSPLHF
TRBV19	TRBJ1-1	.	CASRATGTDEAFF
TRBV27	TRBJ1-6	medium-sized	CASRPGGSSPLHF
TRBV15	TRBJ1-5	.	CATRAGPTGDQPQHF
TRBV12-3/TRBV12-4	TRBJ2-7	.	CASGGAGEQYF
TRBV11-3	TRBJ2-7	medium-sized	CASSEASGGAGEQYF
TRBV30	TRBJ1-6	.	CAWRSTTRRSSYNSPLHF
TRBV4-2	TRBJ2-2	.	CASSPQGLGRGGATGELFF
TRBV27	TRBJ2-7	medium-sized	CARNGSYEQYF
TRBV27	TRBJ2-6	.	CASRTGGGNVLTF
TRBV13	TRBJ1-2	.	CASSLYTNYGYTF
TRBV10-3	TRBJ1-2	.	CAISDRLFNYGYTF
TRBV6-6	TRBJ1-2	.	CATKWGGRISGYTF
TRBV11-3	TRBJ1-1	medium-sized	CASSPRQGIETEAFF
TRBV27	TRBJ2-1	.	CASSVAGLTNEQFF
TRBV5-5	TRBJ2-7	.	CASSLLRDGSYEQYF
TRBV5-4	TRBJ2-2	medium-sized	CASSLQGGANTGELFF
TRBV5-1	TRBJ2-7	.	CASSSLTGSYEQYF